This T cell receptor beta chain emerged from a study of blood T cell repertoires in COVID-19. At the level of the study: Some COVID-19 samples were acute and others convalescent; all came from the United States, Italy and Spain. From T cells, B-cell-depleted T cells, or PBMCs came the material, which was cDNA or gDNA.

Seattle enrolled patients during active infection and tracked them longitudinally. CDR3 length equals 16 residues. Trimming took 4 bases from V and 2 from J; bases not matched to a gene: 7. The germline gives CDR1 SGHTA, CDR2 FQGNSA. In the original workflow: The authors estimated nucleated cell counts from reference gene primer amplification. Measured with immunoSEQ multiplex PCR; TCRdb has only the in-frame clones, and not every one. For V, J and clone size, that table is used; D and trimming come from the DNA. The table shows 150,000 to 250,000 clones, with about 95% occurring only once. V is TRBV7-2 and J is TRBJ2-1, with TRBD2 identical over 8 bases. Sequencing was carried out using peripheral blood. This TCR was recovered from a man aged 25 to 40 with COVID-19, enrolled during active disease. The CDR3 nucleotides read TGTGCCAGCAGCTCCCACACGGGGGGGCCCTACAATGAGCAGTTCTTC. This codes for CASSSHTGGPYNEQFF. Filled out from reference TRBV7-2 and TRBJ2-1, the complete variable domain reads GAGVSQSPSNKVTEKGKDVELRCDPISGHTALYWYRQSLGQGLEFLIYFQGNSAPDKSGLPSDRFSAERTGGSVSTLTIQRTQQEDSAVYLCASSSHTGGPYNEQFFGPGTRLTVL.